This TCR beta chain was profiled in a study of metastatic and nonmetastatic thyroid tumors (dated by TCRdb to the early 2020s). The study in broad terms: For patients with malignant and with benign thyroid disease, the researchers compared repertoires between peripheral blood samples and tumor or nodule tissue samples. The investigation overall reported the following: In both blood and tumor samples, malignant tumors were reported to have significantly higher TCR beta diversity than benign nodules.

The CDR3 holds 14 amino acids from the cysteine to the phenylalanine. Left in the record is the CDR3 DNA by itself, 42 bases read in frame from the first base. After removal of 6 bases from V and 1 base from J, the junction retains 4 bases not matched to a gene. Based on the germline V gene, the CDR1 and CDR2 sequences are ENHRY and SYGVKD. With respect to this clone: Which antigen it targets is not known. Qualities for individual bases were not recorded, and no much larger clone is one base off.

Library preparation used PCR. Sequencing instrument: Illumina HiSeq 4000. High-throughput sequencing was used to profile the CDR3 region of the TCR beta-chain in every patient. The study's own analysis went as follows. CDR3 differences across clinicopathological groups were used to build a classifier for discriminating distant-metastatic papillary thyroid cancer patients. The Shannon index was used to measure repertoire diversity, and the Morisita-Horn index was used to measure how similar tumor and blood repertoires were. TCRdb passed the public sequencing reads through fastp at Q25 and MiXCR, retaining productive beta sequences. The V and J calls reflect TCRdb's pipeline rather than the authors' work. The table for this sample lists 30,000 to 35,000 clones; around 31% of them were counted only once. The ten most abundant clones make up roughly 15% of the sample. None of the patients had been given any treatment before thyroid surgery. Using T-cell receptor beta sequencing, the researchers looked back retrospectively at clinical samples from patients, gathered between the early 2010s and the late 2010s.

The material sequenced was tumor tissue. This sequence originates from a female donor with papillary thyroid cancer or a benign thyroid nodule (not recorded which). Some clones in this sample may be carry-over from other donors' samples. The rearranged chain carries TRBV10-3 and TRBJ2-7, with 9 bases matching TRBD1. The nucleotide sequence is TGTGCCATCAGGCCGGGACAGGGTTCCTACGAGCAGTACTTC. Its translation reads: CAIRPGQGSYEQYF.